The 30 T cell receptor beta chains below all came from one sample that was sequenced in a study of shared clonotypes between healthy human individuals. Clones were sequenced by immunoSEQ multiplex PCR, and TCRdb holds only the in-frame ones, with some missing. The repertoire holds 1.5 million to 2.5 million clones, less than 95% seen once, with around 1% in the top ten. Cells designated naive CD8 were CD45RO-negative and were positively selected for CCR7, with terminally differentiated effector memory CD45RA+ cells excluded. The specimen sequenced was naive CD8+ T cells sorted from blood. These receptors were collected from a man between 18 and 29 years old in good health.

The chain couples TRBV5-8 to TRBJ1-5; D uncertain. Per germline, CDR1 SGHTS and CDR2 YDEGEE. The CDR3 sequence is 15 residues long. V lost 4 bases and J lost 0, with 11 bases in between. This chain's CDR3 is CASSQYTISNQPQHF. CDR3 DNA: TGTGCCAGCAGCCAATACACGATTAGCAATCAGCCCCAGCATTTT.

This clone was observed once. The chain joins TRBV7-9 to TRBJ2-1; D gene unclear. There are 15 residues in the CDR3. The V gene's germline CDR1 is SEHNR and CDR2 FQNEAQ (reference sequence). Trimming shortened V by 1 base and J by 2 bases, and 9 bases separated the two germline ends. In DNA form, the CDR3 reads TGTGCCAGCAGCTTAGTCGGAAATCCCTACAATGAGCAGTTCTTC. Translating gives CASSLVGNPYNEQFF.

As regards this clone: Different DNA sequences within this sample yield the same CDR3. The chain links TRBV4-1 to TRBJ2-3; 10 positions match TRBD2. V was clipped by 3 bases and J by 0 bases; unmatched bases: 0. CDR3 size: 15 residues. Germline V gene data show CDR1 as MGHRA and CDR2 as YSYEKL. CDR3 protein: CASSQTSGSTDTQYF. The CDR3, as DNA: TGCGCCAGCAGCCAGACTAGCGGGAGCACAGATACGCAGTATTTT.

The rearrangement uses TRBV5-4 and TRBJ1-1; D unclear. Germline loops: CDR1 SGHNT, CDR2 YYREEE (reference sequence). This CDR3 spans 15 amino acids. With 0 bases removed from V and 0 bases from J, the gap between germline ends came to 9 bases. The CDR3 protein is CASSLVGPLNTEAFF. The CDR3 DNA reads as TGTGCCAGCAGCTTGGTAGGGCCGCTGAACACTGAAGCTTTCTTT.

The chain couples TRBV28 to TRBJ2-7; D may be TRBD1 or TRBD2 (5 bases each). The CDR3 runs 13 residues. The V and J ends lost 4 bases and 4 bases respectively, with 11 bases between them. Germline lookup yields CDR1 MDHEN and CDR2 SYDVKM. DNA for the CDR3: TGTGCCAGCAGTTGGGACCGCTTTTACGAGCAGTACTTC. This gives the protein CASSWDRFYEQYF. Drawing the rest from reference TRBV28 and TRBJ2-7, the complete variable domain is DVKVTQSSRYLVKRTGEKVFLECVQDMDHENMFWYRQDPGLGLRLIYFSYDVKMKEKGDIPEGYSVSREKKERFSLILESASTNQTSMYLCASSWDRFYEQYFGPGTRLTVT.

The rearrangement uses TRBV27 and TRBJ2-1; 9 bases match TRBD2. After removal of 7 bases from V and 8 bases from J, the junction contained 12 bases not matched to a gene. Germline CDR1 MNHEY, CDR2 SMNVEV (reference sequence). This CDR3 spans 15 amino acids. CDR3: CASNPGGRAKDEQFF. In nucleotides, the CDR3 is TGTGCCAGCAACCCTGGCGGGAGGGCCAAAGATGAGCAGTTCTTC.

The rearrangement uses TRBV28 and TRBJ2-1; a possible D gene is TRBD2 (6 bases). The CDR3 length is 15 residues. Germline assignment: CDR1 MDHEN and CDR2 SYDVKM. Trimming cost V 6 bases and J 0 bases, with 12 bases left between them. The CDR3 loop is CASRLQTSSYNEQFF. CDR3 sequence (DNA): TGTGCCAGCAGGCTACAGACTAGCTCCTACAATGAGCAGTTCTTC.

V is TRBV28 and J is TRBJ2-3; possible D gene TRBD2, 6 bases. Germline V gene data show CDR1 as MDHEN and CDR2 as SYDVKM. The CDR3 is 14 residues long. V was clipped by 2 bases and J by 5 bases, with 11 bases between them. CDR3 bases: TGTGCCAGCAGTTTACCTAGCGCGGAAGATACGCAGTATTTT. Its translation: CASSLPSAEDTQYF.

This chain joins TRBV30 and TRBJ2-7, with 7 bases fitting TRBD1. V was pared by 2 bases and J by 4 bases, with 8 bases of the junction left unmatched. The CDR3 spans 14 residues. Per germline, CDR1 GTSNPN and CDR2 SVGIG (reference sequence). The CDR3, as DNA: TGTGCCTGGAGTTCTTCGACAGGGCGTTACGAGCAGTACTTC. Its translation is CAWSSSTGRYEQYF.

The chain combines TRBV5-6 with TRBJ2-7; D gene ambiguous. Germline CDR1 and CDR2: SGHDT and YYEEEE. V was trimmed by 3 bases and J by 4 bases, leaving 20 bases between them. CDR3 length: 16 amino acids. The CDR3 protein is CASSSGPSLPVYEQYF. In nucleotides, the CDR3 is TGTGCCAGCAGCTCCGGGCCCTCTTTGCCGGTGTACGAGCAGTACTTC.

The chain joins TRBV9 to TRBJ2-1, with unresolved D. The germline gives CDR1 SGDLS, CDR2 YYNGEE. The V end was cut by 2 bases, the J end by 1 base, with 13 bases between. CDR3 length: 16 amino acids. CDR3 in amino acids: CASSVSGVGSYNEQFF. In DNA, the CDR3 is TGTGCCAGCAGCGTTAGTGGAGTAGGTTCCTACAATGAGCAGTTCTTC.

V gene TRBV6-1 combines with J gene TRBJ2-3; D may be TRBD1 or TRBD2 (5 bases each). V lost 4 bases to trimming and J lost 1 base, with 12 bases between them. The CDR3 totals 15 residues. Germline V CDR1 and CDR2: MNHNS, SASEGT. CDR3: CASSAPRGGTDTQYF. The CDR3 DNA follows: TGTGCCAGCAGTGCCCCAAGAGGGGGCACAGATACGCAGTATTTT.

The chain employs TRBV7-3 and TRBJ2-1; D uncertain. With 5 bases removed from V and 0 bases from J, the gap between germline ends came to 5 bases. Germline CDR1 and CDR2: SGHTA and FQGTGA. The CDR3 extends over 13 amino acids. DNA of the CDR3: TGTGCCAGCAGCCCAAACTCCTACAATGAGCAGTTCTTC. Amino acids: CASSPNSYNEQFF.

This chain links TRBV28 with TRBJ2-3; the D gene is possibly TRBD2 (6 bases). The CDR3 extends over 16 amino acids. Germline CDR1 is MDHEN and CDR2 is SYDVKM. The ends were cut back, 8 bases at V and 3 bases at J, with 21 bases in the middle. CDR3 in DNA: TGTGCCAGCTCCTTCGGGGACTCCTCCCTAACAGATACGCAGTATTTT. Protein product: CASSFGDSSLTDTQYF. Full variable domain (rest looked up from reference TRBV28 and TRBJ2-3): DVKVTQSSRYLVKRTGEKVFLECVQDMDHENMFWYRQDPGLGLRLIYFSYDVKMKEKGDIPEGYSVSREKKERFSLILESASTNQTSMYLCASSFGDSSLTDTQYFGPGTRLTVL.

V is TRBV4-3 and J is TRBJ1-1; D is undetermined. CDR3 length: 14 amino acids. The V gene's germline CDR1 is LGHNA and CDR2 YSLEER. V was trimmed by 4 bases and J by 1 base, leaving 10 bases between them. The CDR3 DNA reads TGCGCCAGCAGCCGTAGTCCCGAGAACACTGAAGCTTTCTTT. Its protein product is CASSRSPENTEAFF.

The chain has TRBV25-1 and TRBJ2-1; no definite D call. The V and J ends lost 3 bases and 8 bases respectively, with 5 bases between them. The CDR3 extends over 11 amino acids. Germline loops: CDR1 MGHDK, CDR2 SYGVNS. CDR3: CASSDSYEQFF. CDR3 sequence (DNA): TGTGCCAGCAGTGATTCTTATGAGCAGTTCTTC.

The chain combines TRBV28 with TRBJ2-3; 8 bases fit TRBD1. The CDR3 loop spans 17 amino acids. Per germline, CDR1 MDHEN and CDR2 SYDVKM. Germline trimming cut 6 bases from V and 0 bases from J; bases unmatched to any gene: 11. CDR3 DNA: TGTGCCAGCAGCCCCAGGGACAGGACTATTAGCACAGATACGCAGTATTTT. It specifies CASSPRDRTISTDTQYF. The complete variable domain, with remaining parts taken from reference TRBV28 and TRBJ2-3, reads DVKVTQSSRYLVKRTGEKVFLECVQDMDHENMFWYRQDPGLGLRLIYFSYDVKMKEKGDIPEGYSVSREKKERFSLILESASTNQTSMYLCASSPRDRTISTDTQYFGPGTRLTVL.

The chain joins TRBV20-1 to TRBJ2-7, with 9 bases fitting TRBD1. The germline CDR1 and CDR2 sequences are DFQATT and SNEGSKA (reference sequence). This CDR3 contains 11 residues. V trimming: 7 bases; J trimming: 5 bases; junction bases outside the gene matches: 3. The CDR3 DNA sequence: TGCAGTGGACAGGGGGGCCACGAGCAGTACTTC. This encodes CSGQGGHEQYF.

This chain uses TRBV13 with TRBJ2-5; D possibly corresponds to TRBD2 (5 bases). The CDR3 is 14 residues long. CDR1 and CDR2 from the germline V gene are PRHDT and FYEKMQ (reference sequence). V lost 6 bases, J lost 4 bases, and 15 bases lay in between. DNA for the CDR3: TGTGCCAGCAGTCTGGAGGTAGCGAGAGAGACCCAGTACTTC. The encoded protein is CASSLEVARETQYF.

The chain employs TRBV5-4 and TRBJ2-7; the D gene is possibly TRBD2 (5 bases). Trimming cost V 5 bases and J 5 bases, with 14 bases left between them. The CDR3 runs to 13 residues. The germline gives CDR1 SGHNT, CDR2 YYREEE (reference sequence). The CDR3 protein is CASRPGLRDEQYF. The CDR3 DNA reads TGTGCCAGCAGGCCCGGACTTAGGGACGAGCAGTACTTC.

The V gene is TRBV18, the J gene TRBJ2-7; tentatively, D is TRBD1 or TRBD2 (6 bases each). This CDR3 contains 16 residues. From germline, CDR1 is KGHSH and CDR2 LQKENI. The V end was cut by 0 bases, the J end by 3 bases, with 15 bases between. The CDR3: CASSPPIGGEDYEQYF. CDR3 DNA: TGTGCCAGCTCACCACCCATCGGGGGCGAAGACTACGAGCAGTACTTC.

CDR3 loop: CASSQLRGDGDEAFF. The CDR3 DNA reads as TGTGCCAGCAGCCAACTCAGGGGAGACGGAGATGAAGCTTTCTTT. The chain joins TRBV7-2 to TRBJ1-1, with D maybe TRBD1 (6 bases). V was cut by 5 bases and J by 7 bases, with 20 bases left in between. This CDR3 contains 15 residues. Germline V lookup: CDR1 SGHTA, CDR2 FQGNSA.

This clone came up a few times. The chain has TRBV29-1 and TRBJ2-2; D uncertain. CDR1 is SQVTM and CDR2 is ANQGSEA in the germline V gene. The V end lost 1 base, the J end lost 4 bases, and 7 bases lay between the germline ends. The CDR3 spans 13 residues. The CDR3 sequence is CSVEAGSTGELFF. The DNA for the CDR3 is TGCAGCGTTGAAGCCGGGTCCACCGGGGAGCTGTTTTTT.

For this clone: This sample includes further DNA sequences coding for the same CDR3. The chain uses TRBV13 and TRBJ2-7, with unresolved D. Trimming left V 0 bases short and J 3 bases short, with 6 bases between. This CDR3 is built from 13 residues. Per germline, CDR1 PRHDT and CDR2 FYEKMQ (reference sequence). The CDR3, as DNA: TGTGCCAGCAGCTTAGGACGAGTCTACGAGCAGTACTTC. As protein: CASSLGRVYEQYF. Supplemented by reference TRBV13 and TRBJ2-7, the full variable domain reads AAGVIQSPRHLIKEKRETATLKCYPIPRHDTVYWYQQGPGQDPQFLISFYEKMQSDKGSIPDRFSAQQFSDYHSELNMSSLELGDSALYFCASSLGRVYEQYFGPGTRLTVT.

This clone appeared a single time. The chain recombines TRBV5-6 with TRBJ1-1, with D possibly being TRBD1 (5 bases). V was shortened by 0 bases and J by 4 bases, with 19 bases between the two germline ends. The CDR3 contains 17 residues. The germline V gene encodes CDR1 SGHDT and CDR2 YYEEEE. CDR3 amino acids: CASSLGGNLERATEAFF. The CDR3 DNA reads TGTGCCAGCAGCTTGGGGGGGAATTTGGAACGGGCCACTGAAGCTTTCTTT.

The rearrangement uses TRBV4-2 and TRBJ1-1, with 8 bases aligning to TRBD1. In germline, CDR1 is LGHNA, CDR2 YNFKEQ. Unmatched junction bases numbered 6, after V lost 3 bases and J lost 0 bases. This CDR3 region has 16 residues. DNA for the CDR3: TGTGCCAGCAGCCACATTAGGACAGGGATGAACACTGAAGCTTTCTTT. Amino acids: CASSHIRTGMNTEAFF.

The rearrangement joins TRBV27 to TRBJ1-1; TRBD1 matches at 11 bases. V shed 4 bases, J shed 6 bases, and the junction held 4 bases outside the gene matches. The CDR3 sequence is 14 residues long. Germline V lookup: CDR1 MNHEY, CDR2 SMNVEV (reference sequence). The CDR3 protein is CASSSGQGASEAFF. The CDR3 DNA reads as TGTGCCAGCAGTTCCGGACAGGGGGCTTCTGAAGCTTTCTTT.

The chain carries TRBV9 and TRBJ2-5; no clear D gene. CDR1 is SGDLS, CDR2 YYNGEE, per germline. V shed 3 bases and J shed 8 bases, with 8 bases lying between them. The CDR3 has 11 residues. CDR3 bases: TGTGCCAGCAGCGGGGGTGTAACCCAGTACTTC. Its translation: CASSGGVTQYF.

This clone has just one count. The sample has other DNA sequences that encode this CDR3 too. The CDR3 sequence: CASSVGGGGDTQYF. The CDR3 coding sequence is TGTGCCAGCAGCGTAGGAGGGGGTGGAGATACGCAGTATTTT. The chain is built from TRBV9 and TRBJ2-3, with a tentative D call TRBD1 (6 bases). The V gene lost 0 bases and the J gene lost 5 bases, with 10 bases spanning the gap. From germline, CDR1 is SGDLS and CDR2 YYNGEE. This CDR3 has 14 residues.

In the case of this clone: The same CDR3 is also encoded by other DNA sequences in this sample. The V gene is TRBV7-8, the J gene TRBJ2-5; D is undetermined. Germline CDR1 is SGHVS and CDR2 is FQNEAQ. The CDR3 is made up of 14 amino acids. The V end lost 0 bases, the J end lost 4 bases, and 9 bases lay between the germline ends. The CDR3 DNA sequence: TGTGCCAGCAGCTTAGCCCTCTCGAGAGAGACCCAGTACTTC. Translating gives CASSLALSRETQYF.